The clone carrying this T cell receptor beta chain has just a few counts. The antigen is undetermined. V was clipped by 4 bases and J by 0 bases; unmatched bases: 7. Germline V gene sequence: CDR1 MNHEY, CDR2 SVGEGT. The CDR3 loop spans 17 amino acids. TCRdb reprocessed the RACE reads with MiXCR, giving one entry per CDR3 protein. The sample shows tens of thousands of distinct CDR3 sequences, 13% to 15% of them seen only once. The entry originates in a study of human T cells and chemical hapten exposure. Turning to the study itself: Throughout the approximately 24-week study, diphenylcyclopropenone was applied weekly to the patients' scalps. Study findings and constraints: Expanded TCRs produced significantly more large CDR3 similarity clusters than controls did.

The time point was: pre-sensitization, week 0. Noted treatment: therapeutic diphenylcyclopropenone sensitization with weekly scalp DPC. The gene calls are TRBV6-2 or TRBV6-3 and TRBJ2-3; 10 bases fit TRBD2. Sequences were derived from whole blood, sampled in connection with sensitization to the hapten diphenylcyclopropenone (DPC). The receptor was isolated from a woman in her forties or fifties with alopecia areata. Some clones in this sample may be carry-over from other donors' samples. CDR3 sequence: CASSWTSGRASTDTQYF. CDR3 DNA: TGTGCCAGCAGTTGGACTAGCGGACGTGCTAGCACAGATACGCAGTATTTT.